Included here is one T cell receptor (beta chain) sequence, with context. V was trimmed by 7 bases and J by 1 base, leaving 11 bases between them. Looked up from germline, CDR1 is MNHNY and CDR2 is SVGAGI (reference sequence). The CDR3 is 13 amino acids. This entry comes from a study of blood T cell repertoires in COVID-19. Study-level information: COVID-19 samples, acute and convalescent, were from the United States, Italy and Spain.

Methods used by the authors: For nucleated cells, counts were estimated from reference gene primer amplification. Generated by immunoSEQ multiplex PCR, the TCRdb table keeps only in-frame clones and is missing some. That table is the source of V, J and clone size, and D and trimming were worked out from the DNA. The data contain some 130,000 clones, 80% to 85% of them singletons. The TCR was taken from a woman in her sixties with active or convalescent COVID-19. Material for sequencing was peripheral blood. The chain recombines TRBV6-6 with TRBJ2-7, with D possibly TRBD2 on 5 matching bases. The CDR3 bases are TGTGCCAGCAACGACTACCAATCCTACGAGCAGTACTTC. Its protein product is CASNDYQSYEQYF.